Below, 10 T cell receptor beta chains from the same sample are listed, as sequenced in a study of blood T cell repertoires in COVID-19. Sequenced by immunoSEQ multiplex PCR; TCRdb stores in-frame clones only, minus some. The sample carries 210,000 or so clones, around 84% recorded once. Sequencing was carried out using peripheral blood. All receptors derive from a man aged 45-65 years with acute or convalescent COVID-19.

The chain uses TRBV2 and TRBJ2-2; TRBD1 agrees at 8 bases. V lost 10 bases and J lost 1; bases outside the gene matches: 5. The germline gives CDR1 SNHLY, CDR2 FYNNEI. The length of the CDR3 is 14 residues. For the CDR3, the DNA is TGTGCCACCGACAGGGGCCTGAACACCGGGGAGCTGTTTTTT. Protein sequence: CATDRGLNTGELFF. The complete variable domain, with remaining parts taken from reference TRBV2 and TRBJ2-2, reads EPEVTQTPSHQVTQMGQEVILRCVPISNHLYFYWYRQILGQKVEFLVSFYNNEISEKSEIFDDQFSVERPDGSNFTLKIRSTKLEDSAMYFCATDRGLNTGELFFGEGSRLTVL.

This sequence joins TRBV7-2 and TRBJ2-7; no definite D call. This CDR3 spans 13 amino acids. Trimming removed 5 bases at V and 3 bases at J, with 11 bases between. Germline values: CDR1 SGHTA, CDR2 FQGNSA. CDR3 residues: CASSPNPVYEQYF. DNA for the CDR3: TGTGCCAGCAGCCCCAATCCAGTCTACGAGCAGTACTTC.

In its sample, this clone was seen once. The chain uses TRBV7-8 and TRBJ2-7; TRBD1 matches at 9 bases. The germline CDR1 and CDR2 sequences are SGHVS and FQNEAQ. The CDR3 has 16 amino acids. V shed 5 bases, J shed 2 bases, and the junction held 10 bases outside the gene matches. The CDR3, as DNA: TGTGCCAGCAGCCGAGCCGCGGGACAGGGCACCTACGAGCAGTACTTC. This translates into CASSRAAGQGTYEQYF.

The chain recombines TRBV5-1 with TRBJ2-7; a weak D match, TRBD2 (6 bases). This CDR3 contains 15 residues. Between the trimmed V and J ends, which lost 1 base and 6 bases, there was a span of 17 bases. Looked up from germline, CDR1 is SGHRS and CDR2 is YFSETQ. CDR3: CASSLMDLGTAEQYF. CDR3 DNA: TGCGCCAGCAGCTTGATGGACCTCGGGACTGCCGAGCAGTACTTC.

CDR3 loop: CASSRLQGSTGELFF. The CDR3 region has the DNA TGTGCCAGCAGCCGCTTACAGGGTAGTACCGGGGAGCTGTTTTTT. The chain joins TRBV3-1 (or the pseudogene TRBV3-2) to TRBJ2-2; perhaps TRBD1 as D (6 bases). CDR3 length equals 15 residues. Germline CDR1 and CDR2: LGHDT and YNNKEL (reference sequence). V was pared by 4 bases and J by 5 bases, with 14 bases between.

This clone appeared a few times. The chain joins TRBV11-2 to TRBJ2-5, with 15 positions matching TRBD2. Germline-derived CDR1 and CDR2 are SGHAT and FQNNGV. The CDR3 loop spans 18 amino acids. V gave up 3 bases and J gave up 2 bases; unmatched junction bases: 7. The DNA of the CDR3 is TGTGCCAGCAGCTTTGGGACTAGCGGGGGGCGCCGGCAAGAGACCCAGTACTTC. The encoded protein is CASSFGTSGGRRQETQYF.

The chain links TRBV2 to TRBJ1-6, with 10 bases aligning to TRBD1. Germline CDR1 is SNHLY and CDR2 is FYNNEI. The CDR3 extends over 15 amino acids. J lost 7 bases, V lost 4 bases, and 4 bases had no gene match. CDR3 sequence reads: CASSVVGQGNSPLHF. The CDR3 nucleotides read TGTGCCAGCAGTGTGGTGGGACAGGGGAATTCACCCCTCCACTTT.

Only one count was recorded for this clone. V is TRBV7-2 and J is TRBJ1-2; D might be TRBD1 (6 bases). V lost 5 bases and J 8 bases, leaving 24 bases between the germline ends. This CDR3 comprises 16 residues. The germline CDR1 and CDR2 sequences are SGHTA and FQGNSA. CDR3 loop: CASSTQLGAGYGGYTF. The CDR3 bases are TGTGCCAGCAGCACCCAATTGGGGGCAGGGTACGGGGGCTACACCTTC.

The chain has TRBV6-1 and TRBJ1-4; D is ambiguous. This CDR3 is 15 amino acids long. The V end was cut by 2 bases, the J end by 0 bases, with 7 bases between. CDR1 is MNHNS and CDR2 is SASEGT in the germline V gene. The DNA for the CDR3 is TGTGCCAGCAGTGAAAAGACATCAACTAATGAAAAACTGTTTTTT. Protein: CASSEKTSTNEKLFF.

This clone was seen a single time. V usage is TRBV3-1 (or the pseudogene TRBV3-2) and J usage is TRBJ2-6, with D possibly matching TRBD2 (6 bases). The CDR3 consists of 21 residues. Germline CDR1 LGHDT, CDR2 YNNKEL (reference sequence). V was trimmed by 4 bases and J by 4 bases, leaving 29 bases between them. The CDR3 nucleotides are TGTGCCAGCAGCCCACAAGAGAAGGGATTTGGAGGGGCTGCAGGGGCCAACGTCCTGACTTTC. The encoded protein is CASSPQEKGFGGAAGANVLTF.